This entry lists 20 T cell receptor beta chains sequenced from one sample in a study of CD8+CD57+ T cells in acquired aplastic anemia. Patients selected for sequencing had displayed CD8+CD57+ cell expansion by flow cytometry. The template used for profiling TCR beta VDJ and CDR3 was genomic DNA. From the reads, TCRdb called clonotypes with MiXCR, one entry per CDR3 protein. Of 150,000 or so distinct CDR3 sequences listed, about 54% are singletons. The sequencing sample was made of sorted CD4+, CD8+, or CD8+CD57+ T cells (not recorded which) from PBMCs. These receptors all stem from a human donor with aplastic anemia.

This clonotype was recorded many times. The chain is built from TRBV19 and TRBJ2-5, with a possible D match to TRBD1 (5 bases). This CDR3 has 14 amino acids. In germline, CDR1 is LNHDA, CDR2 SQIVND (reference sequence). V lost 1 base to trimming and J lost 5 bases, with 11 bases between them. In DNA form, the CDR3 reads TGTGCCAGTAGTATAGGGCAAGGGGCGGAGACCCAGTACTTC. Its protein product is CASSIGQGAETQYF.

This clonotype was found many times. The chain recombines TRBV6-1 with TRBJ1-5; no firm D call. The CDR3 is 13 residues long. The V gene's germline CDR1 is MNHNS and CDR2 SASEGT. V was clipped by 6 bases and J by 4 bases, with 10 bases between them. The CDR3 is CASRGRNNQPQHF. CDR3 bases: TGTGCCAGCAGAGGACGGAATAATCAGCCCCAGCATTTT.

Notes on this clonotype: This may come from a read error, since a much larger clone is one base off. The chain links TRBV3-1 to TRBJ1-2; D gene uncertain. The length of the CDR3 is 15 residues. Germline V gives CDR1 LGHDT, CDR2 YNNKEL (reference sequence). In nucleotides, the CDR3 is TGTACCAGCAGCCAAGCCATGGGCAGTAACTATGGCTACACCTTC. Amino acids: CTSSQAMGSNYGYTF.

V gene TRBV20-1 combines with J gene TRBJ2-1; D ambiguous. The CDR3 covers 13 residues. Germline values: CDR1 DFQATT, CDR2 SNEGSKA (reference sequence). V was shortened by 6 bases and J by 9 bases, with 18 bases between the two germline ends. The CDR3 DNA sequence: TGCAGTGCCAGCAGCTTGACTTGGGGTGAGCAGTTCTTC. Residues: CSASSLTWGEQFF.

A few counts support this clonotype. The chain couples TRBV2 to TRBJ2-7, with 9 positions matching TRBD2. CDR3 length: 13 residues. Trimming cost V 10 bases and J 5 bases; bases outside gene matches: 9. From germline, CDR1 is SNHLY and CDR2 FYNNEI. CDR3 coding DNA: TGTGCCACCATGAGCGGGGGGTACCACGAGCAGTACTTC. Translated, it gives CATMSGGYHEQYF.

In its sample, this clonotype was seen many times. The chain uses TRBV4-2 and TRBJ1-5; D is unresolved. Germline V lookup: CDR1 LGHNA, CDR2 YNFKEQ. CDR3 length equals 14 residues. Trimming removed 0 bases at V and 2 bases at J, with 5 bases between. CDR3 nucleotides: TGTGCCAGCAGCCAAGATATCGGCAATCAGCCCCAGCATTTT. The encoded protein is CASSQDIGNQPQHF.

V and J are TRBV6-1 and TRBJ2-2; 8 bases are shared with TRBD1. V lost 8 bases to trimming and J lost 5 bases; unmatched junction nucleotides: 7. The CDR3 runs to 14 residues. CDR1 is MNHNS, CDR2 SASEGT, per germline. The CDR3 bases are TGTGCCAGCGTGGACAGGGCCCTGACCGGGGAGCTGTTTTTT. Its protein is CASVDRALTGELFF.

This rearrangement joins TRBV11-2 to TRBJ2-3, with 9 bases that match TRBD1. CDR1 and CDR2 (germline): SGHAT, FQNNGV. Trimming at V came to 5 bases and at J to 0 bases, leaving 3 bases not matched to a gene. This CDR3 is built from 15 residues. CDR3 sequence (DNA): TGTGCCAGCAGCCCGGGACAGGGCAGCACAGATACGCAGTATTTT. Its translation is CASSPGQGSTDTQYF.

This chain connects TRBV6-2 or TRBV6-3 to TRBJ1-5; D possibly corresponds to TRBD1 (6 bases). This CDR3 contains 12 residues. Germline values: CDR1 MNHEY, CDR2 SVGEGT. V lost 5 bases, J lost 14 bases, and 16 bases lay in between. The CDR3 DNA reads as TGTGCCAGCAGTGACGTGATCAGGGGTGAGCATTTT. It yields the protein CASSDVIRGEHF.

There are many counts of this clonotype. The CDR3 spells CASSLGRKNYNSPLHF. CDR3 DNA: TGTGCCAGCAGCTTAGGCAGAAAAAACTATAATTCACCCCTCCACTTT. The chain couples TRBV5-5 to TRBJ1-6; D is undetermined. Germline CDR1 reads SGHKS; CDR2 reads YYEKEE (reference sequence). The CDR3 is made up of 16 amino acids. Deletions cut 2 bases from V and 3 bases from J, with 12 bases between.

In its sample, this clonotype was seen a few times. The rearrangement joins TRBV24-1 to TRBJ2-5, with 7 bases that match TRBD1. The CDR3 is made up of 15 amino acids. V shed 5 bases, J shed 5 bases, and the junction held 10 bases outside the gene matches. Germline V gene sequence: CDR1 KGHDR, CDR2 SFDVKD. Here the CDR3 DNA reads TGTGCCACCAGTGGCCAAGGGACAGACGGGGAGACCCAGTACTTC. Translation: CATSGQGTDGETQYF.

The chain joins TRBV14 to TRBJ1-1; 8 bases align to TRBD1. CDR1 is SGHDN and CDR2 is FVKESK in the germline V gene. The CDR3 is 14 residues long. V was pared by 4 bases and J by 5 bases, with 6 bases of the junction left unmatched. This CDR3 reads CASSLLRTGTEAFF. The DNA for the CDR3 is TGTGCCAGCAGCCTACTCAGGACAGGGACTGAAGCTTTCTTT.

This clonotype has ten or more counts. This chain connects TRBV19 to TRBJ2-2; D may correspond to TRBD1 or TRBD2 (5 bases each). CDR1 is LNHDA and CDR2 is SQIVND in the germline V gene (reference sequence). Trimming took off 5 bases at V and 4 bases at J, with 14 bases between the two ends. The CDR3 covers 15 residues. CDR3 in DNA: TGTGCCAGTAGTCTCTATGGGGGATCCACCGGGGAGCTGTTTTTT. It is translated as CASSLYGGSTGELFF.

The chain uses TRBV15 and TRBJ2-3; 8 bases align to TRBD1. CDR3 size: 15 residues. V lost 0 bases, J lost 4 bases, and 3 bases stayed unmatched. CDR1 and CDR2 from the germline V gene are LNHNV and YYDKDF (reference sequence). The CDR3 nucleotides are TGTGCCACCAGCAGAGATCGGACAGGGCCAGATACGCAGTATTTT. Translated, it gives CATSRDRTGPDTQYF.

This clonotype was seen many times. The chain has TRBV5-4 and TRBJ1-5; 7 bases match TRBD1. Germline V gene data show CDR1 as SGHNT and CDR2 as YYREEE (reference sequence). This CDR3 region has 17 residues. J lost 0 bases, V lost 3 bases, and 9 bases had no gene match. The CDR3 reads CASSSSYGQDSNQPQHF. Here the CDR3 DNA reads TGTGCCAGCAGCTCCTCCTACGGACAGGATAGCAATCAGCCCCAGCATTTT.

As regards this clonotype: One junction end does not reproduce the germline sequence, and a read error may be involved. The chain links TRBV20-1 to TRBJ2-3, with 7 bases fitting TRBD2. This CDR3 contains 15 residues. Looked up from germline, CDR1 is DFQATT and CDR2 is SNEGSKA (reference sequence). This CDR3 is CSARAPAGYTDTQYF. CDR3 bases: TGCAGTGCCAGAGCGCCAGCGGGATACACAGATACGCAGTATTTT.

The chain is built from TRBV9 and TRBJ1-3; D gene uncertain. Germline CDR1 is SGDLS and CDR2 is YYNGEE. Between the trimmed V and J ends, which lost 0 bases and 4 bases, there was a span of 5 bases. The length of the CDR3 is 13 residues. The CDR3 DNA is TGTGCCAGCAGCGTAGCAAGCGGAAACACCATATATTTT. Translating it yields CASSVASGNTIYF.

In its sample, this clonotype was seen many times. J is TRBJ1-3 and V is TRBV2; D is uncertain. The germline gives CDR1 SNHLY, CDR2 FYNNEI. The CDR3 is 14 residues long. Trimming pared 3 bases from V and 3 bases from J, leaving 9 bases between. The CDR3 protein is CASSDLGIGNTIYF. As DNA, the CDR3 is TGTGCCAGCAGTGATTTGGGAATTGGAAACACCATATATTTT. Full variable domain (missing parts from reference TRBV2 and TRBJ1-3): EPEVTQTPSHQVTQMGQEVILRCVPISNHLYFYWYRQILGQKVEFLVSFYNNEISEKSEIFDDQFSVERPDGSNFTLKIRSTKLEDSAMYFCASSDLGIGNTIYFGEGSWLTVV.

This clonotype appeared once. The V gene is TRBV10-3, the J gene TRBJ2-7, with D possibly being TRBD1 (5 bases). V dropped 6 bases and J dropped 1 base, with 10 bases sitting between them. The CDR3 totals 13 residues. Germline CDR1 ENHRY, CDR2 SYGVKD. The CDR3, as DNA: TGTGCCATCAGCCAGGGTGAATCCTACGAGCAGTACTTC. This encodes CAISQGESYEQYF.

CDR3 sequence: CASSLALGRFNEQFF. The CDR3 DNA sequence: TGTGCCAGCAGCTTGGCCCTCGGGCGTTTCAATGAGCAGTTCTTC. V is TRBV7-2 and J is TRBJ2-1; no definite D call. Germline assignment: CDR1 SGHTA and CDR2 FQGNSA. The CDR3 extends over 15 amino acids. Trimming took 3 bases from V and 6 from J, leaving 15 bases between them. Combining the CDR3 with reference TRBV7-2 and TRBJ2-1 gives the whole variable domain GAGVSQSPSNKVTEKGKDVELRCDPISGHTALYWYRQSLGQGLEFLIYFQGNSAPDKSGLPSDRFSAERTGGSVSTLTIQRTQQEDSAVYLCASSLALGRFNEQFFGPGTRLTVL.